Below are 19 T cell receptor beta chains sequenced from a single sample in a study of blood T cell repertoires in COVID-19. Clones were sequenced by immunoSEQ multiplex PCR, and TCRdb holds only the in-frame ones, with some missing. The sample consists of hundreds of thousands of clones, about 89% of them appearing once. Sequences were obtained from PBMCs or T cells enriched from blood (not recorded which). The receptors were gathered from a woman aged 25 to 39 who had recovered from COVID-19.

The V gene is TRBV28, the J gene TRBJ1-2; D remains ambiguous. V was cut by 5 bases and J by 3 bases, with 7 bases left in between. Per germline, CDR1 MDHEN and CDR2 SYDVKM. This CDR3 is 12 amino acids long. As DNA, the CDR3 is TGTGCCAGCAGTAACAGCTACTATGGCTACACCTTC. Translating gives CASSNSYYGYTF.

The chain is built from TRBV4-3 and TRBJ2-3; 14 nucleotides match TRBD2. J was trimmed by 5 bases and V by 4 bases; bases with no gene match: 2. The CDR3 consists of 15 residues. The germline CDR1 and CDR2 sequences are LGHNA and YSLEER. This CDR3 reads CASSLGTSGRDTQYF. The CDR3 nucleotides read TGCGCCAGCAGCCTTGGGACTAGCGGGAGAGATACGCAGTATTTT.

CDR3 sequence reads: CASRETGLQGGYTF. Written as DNA, the CDR3 is TGTGCCAGCAGAGAGACAGGTTTACAGGGCGGCTACACCTTC. The chain carries TRBV25-1 and TRBJ1-2, with D possibly being TRBD1 (6 bases). The CDR3 is 14 amino acids. Germline CDR1 is MGHDK and CDR2 is SYGVNS. Between the trimmed V and J ends, which lost 6 bases and 8 bases, there was a span of 19 bases.

V usage is TRBV19 and J usage is TRBJ1-5; the match to TRBD1 covers 8 bases. Germline V lookup: CDR1 LNHDA, CDR2 SQIVND (reference sequence). V dropped 5 bases and J dropped 6; count of bases not matched to a gene: 6. The CDR3 has 14 residues. As DNA, the CDR3 is TGTGCCAGTAGTCAACAGGGGGATGGTCAGCCCCAGCATTTT. It specifies CASSQQGDGQPQHF.

The rearrangement uses TRBV28 and TRBJ1-2; TRBD1 might be the D (6 bases). The V gene lost 8 bases and the J gene lost 6 bases, with 13 bases spanning the gap. Germline-derived CDR1 and CDR2 are MDHEN and SYDVKM. The CDR3 covers 12 residues. The CDR3 bases are TGTGCCAGCGGGGGGGGCCCAGATGGCTACACCTTC. It translates to CASGGGPDGYTF.

This clone was counted once. The chain employs TRBV3-1 (or the pseudogene TRBV3-2) and TRBJ1-5; no clear D. Germline V gene lookup returns CDR1 LGHDT and CDR2 YNNKEL (reference sequence). V dropped 4 bases and J dropped 0 bases, with 7 bases sitting between them. The CDR3 totals 14 residues. The DNA for the CDR3 is TGTGCCAGCAGCCCAGATTATAGCAATCAGCCCCAGCATTTT. Encoded protein: CASSPDYSNQPQHF.

This chain uses TRBV28 with TRBJ1-4; 9 bases fit TRBD1. This CDR3 is 17 amino acids long. The V gene's germline CDR1 is MDHEN and CDR2 SYDVKM. J gave up 8 bases and V 7 bases, and 17 bases lay outside the gene matches. This CDR3 is CASIPGQGPATSEKLFF. CDR3 sequence (DNA): TGTGCCAGCATCCCGGGACAGGGACCTGCCACTTCGGAAAAACTGTTTTTT. The whole variable domain, filled in from reference TRBV28 and TRBJ1-4, reads DVKVTQSSRYLVKRTGEKVFLECVQDMDHENMFWYRQDPGLGLRLIYFSYDVKMKEKGDIPEGYSVSREKKERFSLILESASTNQTSMYLCASIPGQGPATSEKLFFGSGTQLSVL.

V is TRBV28 and J is TRBJ1-5, with D tentatively TRBD1 (5 bases). The germline CDR1 and CDR2 sequences are MDHEN and SYDVKM. Trimming cost V 1 base and J 7 bases, with 11 bases left between them. The CDR3 consists of 14 residues. For the CDR3, the DNA is TGTGCCAGCAGTTTATTCCGGGGGGGACAGCCCCAGCATTTT. Its translation is CASSLFRGGQPQHF.

This chain links TRBV5-6 with TRBJ2-1; 10 bases align to TRBD2. Germline CDR1 SGHDT, CDR2 YYEEEE. This CDR3 is 15 amino acids long. Losses at the gene ends were 1 base for V and 4 bases for J; bases not matched to a gene: 2. CDR3 sequence reads: CASSLSGRGYNEQFF. For the CDR3, the DNA is TGTGCCAGCAGCTTGAGCGGGAGGGGGTACAATGAGCAGTTCTTC.

The chain employs TRBV19 and TRBJ1-6; D is uncertain. V dropped 6 bases and J dropped 0 bases, with 6 bases sitting between them. This CDR3 is 14 amino acids long. Germline CDR1 reads LNHDA; CDR2 reads SQIVND (reference sequence). The CDR3 bases are TGTGCCAGTAGGACATCCTCCTATAATTCACCCCTCCACTTT. This codes for CASRTSSYNSPLHF.

This chain links TRBV4-2 with TRBJ2-2, with 10 nucleotides matching TRBD1. Germline V lookup: CDR1 LGHNA, CDR2 YNFKEQ. The CDR3 has 15 residues. V lost 4 bases, J lost 14 bases, and 13 bases stayed unmatched. CDR3 nucleotides: TGTGCCAGCAGCCGTCAAGAACCGGGACAGGGGTTACTGTTTTTT. Translated, it gives CASSRQEPGQGLLFF.

CDR3 protein: CASSLKYDYEQYF. The CDR3 nucleotides read TGTGCCAGTAGCCTAAAATACGACTACGAGCAGTACTTC. This chain joins TRBV19 and TRBJ2-7; D unclear. Germline V gene sequence: CDR1 LNHDA, CDR2 SQIVND (reference sequence). The CDR3 consists of 13 residues. V was clipped by 6 bases and J by 3 bases, with 12 bases between them.

The V and J genes are TRBV27 and TRBJ2-3; 7 nucleotides line up with TRBD2. V gave up 7 bases and J gave up 4 bases; unmatched junction bases: 8. Germline V gives CDR1 MNHEY, CDR2 SMNVEV (reference sequence). The CDR3 is 14 residues long. CDR3 loop: CASKKGEGADTQYF. CDR3 sequence (DNA): TGTGCCAGCAAGAAAGGGGAGGGCGCAGATACGCAGTATTTT.

The chain is built from TRBV19 and TRBJ2-2; 7 bases match TRBD1. Germline V gene data show CDR1 as LNHDA and CDR2 as SQIVND (reference sequence). This CDR3 region has 14 residues. V gave up 4 bases and J gave up 7 bases; unmatched junction bases: 6. The CDR3: CASSTRQGGGELFF. Here the CDR3 DNA reads TGTGCCAGTAGTACCAGACAGGGTGGCGGGGAGCTGTTTTTT.

The rearrangement uses TRBV30 and TRBJ1-4, with D tentatively TRBD1 (5 bases). The CDR3 loop spans 14 amino acids. V was cut by 3 bases and J by 7 bases, with 15 bases left in between. The V gene's germline CDR1 is GTSNPN and CDR2 SVGIG (reference sequence). The CDR3, as DNA: TGTGCCTGGAGCCGACTTACCGGGGGTGAAAAACTGTTTTTT. Protein: CAWSRLTGGEKLFF.

This CDR3 reads CANLLDSSYNEQFF. The CDR3 nucleotides read TGTGCCAACCTACTAGATTCCTCCTACAATGAGCAGTTCTTC. V and J are TRBV2 and TRBJ2-1; D may be TRBD2 (5 bases). Germline values: CDR1 SNHLY, CDR2 FYNNEI. The CDR3 totals 14 residues. Trimming pared 10 bases from V and 0 bases from J, leaving 13 bases between.

The rearrangement uses TRBV18 and TRBJ2-1, with TRBD2 identical over 8 bases. This CDR3 comprises 17 residues. In germline, CDR1 is KGHSH, CDR2 LQKENI. V lost 3 bases and J lost 0; bases outside the gene matches: 7. The CDR3 spells CASSPDSGTRSYNEQFF. The CDR3 region has the DNA TGTGCCAGCTCACCCGATAGCGGGACCCGCTCCTACAATGAGCAGTTCTTC.

This clone was observed a handful of times. The rearrangement uses TRBV7-8 and TRBJ2-1, with TRBD2 as a possible D gene (6 bases). The CDR3 has 14 amino acids. Trimming stripped 5 bases from V and 10 bases from J, with 18 bases between. Germline V gene sequence: CDR1 SGHVS, CDR2 FQNEAQ. As DNA, the CDR3 is TGTGCCAGCAGCCTTTTGGTGATCGGAGGGGAGCAGTTCTTC. Its translation is CASSLLVIGGEQFF.

The rearrangement joins TRBV6-6 to TRBJ1-6; 7 bases are a match to TRBD1. Germline lookup yields CDR1 MNHNY and CDR2 SVGAGI (reference sequence). V shed 0 bases and J 7 bases; nucleotides not matched to a gene: 6. The CDR3 runs to 16 residues. This CDR3 reads CASSYSIGRGNSPLHF. CDR3 nucleotides: TGTGCCAGCAGTTACTCGATTGGCAGGGGGAATTCACCCCTCCACTTT.